Below are 17 T cell receptor beta chains sequenced from a single sample in a study of OX40 agonist ivuxolimab in advanced cancers. Data came from immunoSEQ multiplex PCR; TCRdb stores just in-frame clones and leaves some out. The sample has 65,000 to 90,000 clones; 92% are singletons. The sequenced sample was CD4+ or CD8+ T cells sorted from blood, obtained in a trial of the OX40 agonist ivuxolimab. The receptor source for this set is an adult with an advanced solid tumor such as melanoma, head and neck, liver or kidney cancer.

This clone appeared a single time. Other DNA sequences in the sample encode the same CDR3. This chain uses TRBV27 with TRBJ2-7, with TRBD2 matching over 9 bases. Germline V lookup: CDR1 MNHEY, CDR2 SMNVEV (reference sequence). The length of the CDR3 is 16 residues. The V and J ends lost 3 bases and 2 bases, in that order; junction bases with no gene match: 8. The CDR3 here is CASSFSAGGRTYEQYF. The CDR3 coding sequence is TGTGCCAGCAGTTTTTCTGCGGGGGGGCGGACCTACGAGCAGTACTTC.

In this sample, this clone turned up a few times. The V and J genes are TRBV5-8 and TRBJ1-1; D ambiguous. Trimming took off 4 bases at V and 3 bases at J, with 4 bases between the two ends. The germline gives CDR1 SGHTS, CDR2 YDEGEE. This CDR3 comprises 11 residues. CDR3 residues: CASSPYTEAFF. The DNA for the CDR3 is TGTGCCAGCAGCCCATACACTGAAGCTTTCTTT.

The chain is built from TRBV19 and TRBJ1-1; tentatively, D is TRBD1 (6 bases). The germline V gene has CDR1 LNHDA and CDR2 SQIVND (reference sequence). V dropped 2 bases and J dropped 1 base, with 11 bases sitting between them. CDR3 length: 15 residues. The CDR3 spells CASSIQGIGNTEAFF. The CDR3 region has the DNA TGTGCCAGTAGTATACAGGGGATAGGGAACACTGAAGCTTTCTTT.

This sequence joins TRBV9 and TRBJ2-5; 8 bases agree with TRBD1. The CDR3 has 16 amino acids. V gave up 4 bases and J gave up 6 bases; unmatched junction bases: 14. From germline, CDR1 is SGDLS and CDR2 YYNGEE. DNA of the CDR3: TGTGCCAGCAGCCCTCCCGACAGGGGTGGGATGCAGACCCAGTACTTC. Protein sequence: CASSPPDRGGMQTQYF.

The chain joins TRBV6-1 to TRBJ2-1, with 9 nucleotides matching TRBD1. In germline, CDR1 is MNHNS, CDR2 SASEGT. Unmatched junction bases numbered 7, after V lost 4 bases and J lost 6 bases. This CDR3 is built from 15 residues. The chain's CDR3 is CASSVGTGFFNEQFF. CDR3 DNA sequence: TGTGCCAGCAGTGTCGGGACAGGGTTCTTCAATGAGCAGTTCTTC.

The genes are TRBV12-5 and TRBJ2-5; 10 bases fit TRBD2. V dropped 6 bases and J dropped 6; count of bases not matched to a gene: 13. The CDR3 runs to 16 residues. The germline gives CDR1 LGHNT, CDR2 FRNRAP. CDR3 sequence: CASGDSSGLAWKTQYF. DNA for the CDR3: TGTGCTAGTGGGGATTCCTCGGGACTAGCGTGGAAGACCCAGTACTTC.

DNA of the CDR3: TGTGCCAGCAGCGTAGCAGGGGGTGGCTACACCTTC. Translation gives CASSVAGGGYTF. The gene calls are TRBV9 and TRBJ1-2; 7 positions match TRBD1. CDR3 length: 12 amino acids. Germline lookup yields CDR1 SGDLS and CDR2 YYNGEE. Trimming took 0 bases from V and 7 from J; bases not matched to a gene: 0.

J is TRBJ2-1 and V is TRBV10-3; weak D call: TRBD2 (6 bases). The CDR3 spans 17 residues. The germline CDR1 and CDR2 sequences are ENHRY and SYGVKD. Trimming shortened V by 0 bases and J by 2 bases, and 14 bases separated the two germline ends. The CDR3 coding sequence is TGTGCCATCAGTGAGTCGATACACGCGGGGCCCTACAATGAGCAGTTCTTC. Protein: CAISESIHAGPYNEQFF.

Notes on this clone: Its ends do not fully match the called genes, so a read error is possible. The chain combines TRBV7-2 with TRBJ1-1, with D unclear. The germline gives CDR1 SGHTA, CDR2 FQGNSA. CDR3 length: 16 amino acids. As DNA, the CDR3 is TGTGCCAGCAGCTTCACGCCTCCGGGATCGAACACTGAAACTTTCTTT. Protein product: CASSFTPPGSNTETFF.

The rearrangement uses TRBV7-9 and TRBJ2-3, with 7 bases matching TRBD2. The CDR3 covers 17 residues. Trimming removed 4 bases from V and 0 bases from J; junction bases left unmatched: 10. CDR1 SEHNR and CDR2 FQNEAQ come from the germline V gene (reference sequence). CDR3 sequence reads: CASSSLGGVPSTDTQYF. Here the CDR3 DNA reads TGTGCCAGCAGCTCTCTTGGGGGGGTCCCCAGCACAGATACGCAGTATTTT.

This clone was seen a single time. The V call is TRBV11-2, the J call TRBJ2-7, with no clear D. CDR3 length: 13 residues. Germline V gene lookup returns CDR1 SGHAT and CDR2 FQNNGV. Trimming removed 1 base at V and 4 bases at J, with 8 bases between. CDR3 sequence reads: CASSLVQVYEQYF. For the CDR3, the DNA is TGTGCCAGCAGCTTAGTGCAAGTATACGAGCAGTACTTC.

V is TRBV7-9 and J is TRBJ2-7; TRBD1 matches 9 bases. Germline V gives CDR1 SEHNR, CDR2 FQNEAQ (reference sequence). The trim removed 1 base at V and 3 bases at J, leaving 7 bases unmatched. CDR3 length: 16 residues. CDR3 amino acids: CASSLVIWGQGYEQYF. CDR3 bases: TGTGCCAGCAGCTTAGTAATTTGGGGACAGGGCTACGAGCAGTACTTC.

The V and J genes are TRBV4-3 and TRBJ2-7; 14 nucleotides agree with TRBD2. The CDR3 has 16 residues. The trim removed 3 bases at V and 6 bases at J, leaving 7 bases unmatched. Germline V gene lookup returns CDR1 LGHNA and CDR2 YSLEER. This CDR3 is CASSQMTSGGAGEQYF. CDR3 DNA sequence: TGCGCCAGCAGCCAGATGACTAGCGGGGGGGCAGGCGAGCAGTACTTC.

The rearrangement joins TRBV1 to TRBJ2-2; the DNA was not compared with TRBD2, the D call given in the table. TRBV1 is labeled a pseudogene. The CDR3 covers 15 residues. DNA for the CDR3: TGCACCAGCAGGACTAGCGGGGCGAACACCGGGGAGCTGTTTTTT. Its translation: CTSRTSGANTGELFF.

The J gene is TRBJ1-5, the V gene TRBV19, with TRBD1 identical over 8 bases. With V trimmed by 3 bases and J by 4 bases, 11 bases remained unmatched. The CDR3 is made up of 17 amino acids. Germline assignment: CDR1 LNHDA and CDR2 SQIVND (reference sequence). Written as DNA, the CDR3 is TGTGCCAGTAGTATTGAGGTCGGGACAGGTGGAAATCAGCCCCAGCATTTT. Protein sequence: CASSIEVGTGGNQPQHF.

This sequence joins TRBV11-2 and TRBJ1-6, with D uncertain. V lost 5 bases and J lost 13, with 9 bases in between. Germline values: CDR1 SGHAT, CDR2 FQNNGV. The CDR3 length is 11 residues. CDR3 in DNA: TGTGCCAGCAGCGACTTCCCCCCCCTCCACTTT. Amino acid sequence: CASSDFPPLHF.

The rearrangement joins TRBV5-1 to TRBJ2-1; 10 nucleotides align to TRBD2. V was pared by 1 base and J by 3 bases, with 4 bases of the junction left unmatched. This CDR3 has 16 residues. CDR1 is SGHRS, CDR2 YFSETQ, per germline. This CDR3 is CASSLSAGGFYNEQFF. In DNA form, the CDR3 reads TGCGCCAGCAGCTTGTCAGCGGGGGGGTTCTACAATGAGCAGTTCTTC.